A single sample is the source of the 22 T cell receptor beta chains below, sequenced in a study of breast tumors, draining lymph nodes, adjacent tissues. MiXCR, run by TCRdb on the multiplex PCR reads, gives a single entry per CDR3 protein. This sample has over 20,000 distinct CDR3 sequences, with around two thirds found just once. Input material: tumor-adjacent breast tissue. All receptors come from a female donor with breast cancer. Some clones in this sample may be carry-over from other donors' samples.

Concerning this clonotype itself: Mismatch with germline at one junction end may stem from a read error. The DNA of the CDR3 is TGTGCCACCTCACGGGGAACAGTTTCTGGCTGCACCTTC. It is translated as CATSRGTVSGCTF. The chain uses TRBV24-1 and TRBJ1-2; D is unclear. The CDR3 sequence is 13 residues long. CDR1 is KGHDR and CDR2 is SFDVKD in the germline V gene.

The rearrangement uses TRBV24-1 and TRBJ2-5; the match to TRBD1 covers 7 bases. The germline V gene has CDR1 KGHDR and CDR2 SFDVKD. J gave up 3 bases and V 5 bases, and 8 bases lay outside the gene matches. The CDR3 extends over 15 amino acids. The CDR3 is CATSGSGQGEETQYF. CDR3 sequence (DNA): TGTGCCACCAGTGGTAGTGGGCAGGGGGAAGAGACCCAGTACTTC.

The chain joins TRBV20-1 to TRBJ1-5; 9 bases line up with TRBD1. Germline CDR1 DFQATT, CDR2 SNEGSKA (reference sequence). After removal of 6 bases from V and 6 bases from J, the junction contained 18 bases not matched to a gene. The CDR3 has 17 residues. CDR3 DNA: TGCAGTGCCCCGGACCGGGGTCCGGGACAGGGACTTCAGCCCCAGCATTTT. Translation: CSAPDRGPGQGLQPQHF.

This chain connects TRBV7-2 to TRBJ2-1, with 8 nucleotides matching TRBD2. CDR1 and CDR2 (germline): SGHTA, FQGNSA. CDR3 length: 15 amino acids. V shed 5 bases, J shed 4 bases, and the junction held 7 bases outside the gene matches. The CDR3 loop is CASSQGTSEYNEQFF. The CDR3 DNA sequence: TGTGCCAGCAGCCAAGGGACTAGTGAGTACAATGAGCAGTTCTTC.

The chain uses TRBV15 and TRBJ1-6; unclear D gene. The ends were cut back, 1 base at V and 9 bases at J, with 4 bases in the middle. This CDR3 is built from 12 residues. The germline gives CDR1 LNHNV, CDR2 YYDKDF (reference sequence). CDR3 DNA sequence: TGTGCCACCAGCAGAGTTGGTTCACCCCTCCACTTT. As protein: CATSRVGSPLHF. The full variable domain, in which reference TRBV15 and TRBJ1-6 provide the parts outside the CDR3, is DAMVIQNPRYQVTQFGKPVTLSCSQTLNHNVMYWYQQKSSQAPKLLFHYYDKDFNNEADTPDNFQSRRPNTSFCFLDIRSPGLGDTAMYLCATSRVGSPLHFGNGTRLTVT.

This chain uses TRBV7-2 with TRBJ1-2, with unresolved D. Per the germline V gene, CDR1 is SGHTA and CDR2 is FQGNSA. The germline V and J ends were trimmed by 6 bases and 4 bases, with 15 bases remaining between them. The CDR3 has 14 amino acids. In DNA form, the CDR3 reads TGTGCCAGCAGGATCACCGGAGGAAGCTATGGCTACACCTTC. It is translated as CASRITGGSYGYTF.

This chain uses TRBV29-1 with TRBJ1-2; D might be TRBD1 (5 bases). V was cut by 8 bases and J by 3 bases, with 16 bases left in between. Germline lookup yields CDR1 SQVTM and CDR2 ANQGSEA. There are 13 residues in the CDR3. The CDR3 loop reads CSILTQGDYGYTF. The DNA of the CDR3 is TGCAGCATCCTTACCCAGGGAGACTATGGCTACACCTTC.

Only a few counts were recorded for this clonotype. This sequence joins TRBV30 and TRBJ1-1, with D unclear. The CDR3 sequence is 13 residues long. Trimming removed 4 bases at V and 3 bases at J, with 12 bases between. Germline-derived CDR1 and CDR2 are GTSNPN and SVGIG (reference sequence). The CDR3 DNA reads as TGTGCCTGGAACGCCCGGGTGGACACTGAAGCTTTCTTT. Its translation is CAWNARVDTEAFF.

The genes are TRBV7-9 and TRBJ1-6; the D gene is possibly TRBD1 (5 bases). The CDR3 length is 17 residues. Germline V gene sequence: CDR1 SEHNR, CDR2 FQNEAQ (reference sequence). The ends were cut back, 0 bases at V and 9 bases at J, with 18 bases in the middle. The CDR3 here is CASSLASIEGNGSPLHF. The DNA of the CDR3 is TGTGCCAGCAGCTTAGCCTCGATCGAGGGGAACGGTTCACCCCTCCACTTT.

This clonotype is labeled medium-sized. The CDR3, as DNA: TGTGCCAGCAGCATGGGACAGGCCACTACCACCTTC. Translating it yields CASSMGQATTTF. The rearrangement uses TRBV9 and TRBJ1-2, with TRBD1 matching 8 bases. The ends lost 4 bases at V and 13 bases at J; junction bases unmatched: 9. Germline CDR1 is SGDLS and CDR2 is YYNGEE. CDR3 size: 12 residues. The full variable domain, with the rest looked up from reference TRBV9 and TRBJ1-2, is DSGVTQTPKHLITATGQRVTLRCSPRSGDLSVYWYQQSLDQGLQFLIQYYNGEERAKGNILERFSAQQFPDLHSELNLSSLELGDSALYFCASSMGQATTTFGSGTRLTVV.

The chain combines TRBV2 with TRBJ1-3, with D possibly being TRBD1 (6 bases). The CDR3 is made up of 14 amino acids. Germline-derived CDR1 and CDR2 are SNHLY and FYNNEI. V shed 4 bases and J shed 3 bases, with 10 bases lying between them. The CDR3: CASSGTVSGNTIYF. CDR3 sequence (DNA): TGTGCCAGCAGTGGGACAGTTAGTGGAAACACCATATATTTT.

This clonotype is labeled medium-sized (0.01 to 0.1%). The V gene is TRBV4-1, the J gene TRBJ1-2, with D perhaps TRBD1 (6 bases). The CDR3 sequence is 13 residues long. Germline V gene lookup returns CDR1 MGHRA and CDR2 YSYEKL. V gave up 5 bases and J gave up 8 bases, with 15 bases separating them. The CDR3 is CASSTRGGEGYTF. The CDR3 bases are TGCGCCAGCAGCACACGGGGGGGCGAAGGCTACACCTTC.

The V call is TRBV20-1, the J call TRBJ2-1; 7 positions agree with TRBD2. Germline V lookup: CDR1 DFQATT, CDR2 SNEGSKA (reference sequence). The CDR3 length is 12 residues. The V segment lost 3 bases and the J segment 9 bases; nucleotides outside the gene matches: 5. The DNA for the CDR3 is TGCAGTGCTAGTCCTAGCGGCCGTGAGCAGTTCTTC. Translated, it gives CSASPSGREQFF.

This clonotype appeared once. This rearrangement joins TRBV20-1 to TRBJ2-1; 10 bases fit TRBD2. The CDR3 sequence is 15 residues long. Losses at the gene ends were 6 bases for V and 6 bases for J; bases not matched to a gene: 11. Germline V gene sequence: CDR1 DFQATT, CDR2 SNEGSKA (reference sequence). This chain's CDR3 is CSARQLAGPPNEQFF. As DNA, the CDR3 is TGCAGTGCGCGCCAACTAGCGGGACCCCCCAATGAGCAGTTCTTC.

The rearrangement uses TRBV2 and TRBJ1-4, with D perhaps matching TRBD1 (5 bases). CDR1 and CDR2 (germline): SNHLY, FYNNEI. The length of the CDR3 is 15 residues. V was cut by 3 bases and J by 10 bases, with 18 bases left in between. CDR3 coding DNA: TGTGCCAGCAGTGAGGGTAGGGGTCCACAGGCAAAACTGTTTTTT. It encodes CASSEGRGPQAKLFF.

A word on this clonotype: The DNA is omitted, as the CDR3 cannot be located on it reliably, and the CDR3 follows TCRdb's listing. V is TRBV29-1 and J is TRBJ2-1; the tabulated D call, TRBD2, remains unverified against the DNA. The CDR3 is made up of 23 amino acids, end residues included. Germline CDR1 and CDR2: SQVTM and ANQGSEA. CDR3 protein: CSVVYYFCAISESMAGEWNEQFF.

As regards this clonotype: One end of the junction fails to match germline, which may point to a read error. The rearrangement uses TRBV9 and TRBJ2-3, with a weak D call TRBD2 (6 bases). The CDR3 has 16 residues. Germline V gives CDR1 SGDLS, CDR2 YYNGEE. The CDR3 DNA reads as TGTGCCAGTAGCGTACTGGGGGACTTTAACACAGATACGCAGTATTTT. Encoded protein: CASSVLGDFNTDTQYF.

This chain connects TRBV7-3 to TRBJ2-3, with D possibly being TRBD1 (6 bases). Germline V CDR1 and CDR2: SGHTA, FQGTGA. Trimming took 11 bases from V and 6 from J, leaving 15 bases between them. The CDR3 is 12 amino acids. This chain's CDR3 is CACSSQGDTQYF. Written as DNA, the CDR3 is TGTGCCTGTAGCTCGCAGGGGGATACGCAGTATTTT.

The chain joins TRBV12-3 or TRBV12-4 to TRBJ2-5; D unresolved. CDR3 length: 12 amino acids. The V gene lost 3 bases and the J gene lost 3 bases, with 5 bases spanning the gap. The chain's CDR3 is CASSLNKETQYF. The CDR3 DNA reads as TGTGCCAGCAGTTTGAACAAAGAGACCCAGTACTTC.

This chain uses TRBV19 with TRBJ1-5; the D is unclear. In germline, CDR1 is LNHDA, CDR2 SQIVND (reference sequence). V lost 3 bases and J 4 bases, leaving 10 bases between the germline ends. The CDR3 spans 14 residues. The CDR3 DNA sequence: TGTGCCAGTAGTATTCAGGCCGCTAATCAGCCCCAGCATTTT. Its protein product is CASSIQAANQPQHF.

The rearrangement links TRBV2 to TRBJ1-2, with 7 bases identical to TRBD1. J was trimmed by 7 bases and V by 9 bases; bases with no gene match: 8. CDR3 length equals 12 residues. Germline V gene lookup returns CDR1 SNHLY and CDR2 FYNNEI. Here the CDR3 reads CARGGDRAGYTF. As DNA, the CDR3 is TGTGCCAGAGGCGGCGACAGGGCTGGCTACACCTTC.

This clonotype has a count of ten or more. The chain employs TRBV7-2 and TRBJ1-1; 10 bases are a match to TRBD1. After removal of 3 bases from V and 5 bases from J, the junction contained 9 bases not matched to a gene. CDR3 length: 16 amino acids. The germline V gene encodes CDR1 SGHTA and CDR2 FQGNSA. The CDR3 bases are TGTGCCAGCAGCTTTTACAGGGGACAGGGGAGAACTGAAGCTTTCTTT. Translated: CASSFYRGQGRTEAFF.